This T cell receptor beta chain originates from a study of shared clonotypes between healthy human individuals. The junction had 9 bases not matched to a gene; V was cut back by 7 bases and J by 5 bases. Germline CDR1 is MNHNY and CDR2 is SVGAGI (reference sequence). The CDR3 sequence is 14 residues long. Sequenced by immunoSEQ multiplex PCR; TCRdb stores in-frame clones only, minus some. The table includes more than 2 million clones, approximately 96% detected once. This chain connects TRBV6-6 to TRBJ2-5, with 8 bases lining up with TRBD2. The sample consisted of naive CD4+ T cells sorted from blood. Subset: CD45RA+ positively selected. The clonotype was recovered from a man younger than 30 in good health. The CDR3 bases are TGTGCCAGCACTAACGGGAGGGCCGATGAGACCCAGTACTTC. This sequence encodes CASTNGRADETQYF.